This T cell receptor (beta chain) was sequenced during a study of Ad26.COV2.S vaccination and SARS-CoV-2 variants (TCRdb year 2021). Regarding the research as a whole: Vaccine-arm donors were drawn from COV1001, a multicentre, randomized, double-blind, placebo-controlled phase I-IIa trial of Ad26.COV2.S in healthy adults. Ad26.COV2.S was administered intramuscularly at 5 x 10^10 or 1 x 10^11 viral particles, either as a single shot or as two shots given 56 days apart. Sequencing of the TCRbeta repertoire served to evaluate the specificity and breadth of SARS-CoV-2-reactive T cell receptors following Ad26.COV2.S vaccination. The TCR-sequenced set comprised approximately 32 samples: approximately 19 Ad26.COV2.S vaccine recipients, 5 placebo recipients and 8 SARS-CoV-2 convalescent individuals. Trial participants were randomized into five groups of five, in which low-dose or high-dose Ad26.COV2.S was given once or twice, or placebo was given on both occasions. Throughout the experiments and outcome assessment, investigators stayed blinded to trial group allocation. Overall study results and their limits: Substantial breadth of spike-specific CD8+ and CD4+ T cell responses was reported after vaccination. Non-spike TCR breadth was comparable between vaccine and placebo recipients, consistent with the vaccine containing only spike. Higher spike-specific TCR breadth was observed in Ad26.COV2.S recipients than in placebo recipients (P = 0.0014). It was noted by the authors that total T cell responses may have been underestimated by the TCR breadth and depth analyses. The study lacked the statistical power to compare responses across vaccine doses or regimens.

A note on this clone: Its antigen remains undetermined. The input lacks base qualities; no much larger clone sits a single base away.

V is cut by 4 bases and J by 0 bases, and the space between the germline ends is 12 bases. Spanning cysteine to phenylalanine, the CDR3 consists of 15 amino acids. The entry retains the CDR3 DNA only, 45 bases that are in frame from base 1. The germline V gene (reference sequence) supplies CDR1 SGHNT and CDR2 YYREEE. The immunoSEQ Assay was the method used to sequence TCRbeta CDR3 regions. After extraction, genomic DNA underwent amplification by bias-controlled multiplex PCR, followed by high-throughput sequencing. In the paper's pipeline: To quantify the absolute abundance of every unique TCRbeta CDR3 region, sequences were collapsed and filtered. T cell fraction was estimated by normalizing TCRbeta template counts to usable DNA, with usable DNA measured through amplification of reference genes found in all nucleated cells. Repertoire TCRs were annotated as SARS-CoV-2-specific when V gene, CDR3 amino acid sequence and J gene were exactly matched to a known reactive TCR set. MIRA supplied the reference SARS-CoV-2 TCR set, which was filtered for enrichment in COVID-19-positive ImmuneCODE repertoires so that public or cross-reactive TCRs were removed. Using the MIRA antigens, annotated TCRs were further analysed by specific ORF or by position within an ORF. Breadth was defined as the number of annotated unique rearrangements divided by the total number of unique productive rearrangements, and depth was defined as the summed frequency of the annotated unique rearrangements. Two-sided Wilcoxon rank-sum tests were applied when comparing TCR breadth between groups. This immuneACCESS table, as held by TCRdb, lists in-frame sequences with V and J called but not all clones. Of the missing ones, under half trace to an unresolved V gene in checked studies; the others have no known cause. Clone size and the V and J calls come from that table; the DNA yielded D and trimming. The sample table contains 350,000 to 550,000 clones; only one count was recorded for 80% to 90% of them. The top ten constitute roughly 2.5% of the sample.

The treatment or condition label, as the study defines it: about 20 received Ad26.COV2.S at low or high dose, single or two shots; roughly five received placebo; per-sample allocation not given. For vaccine and placebo recipients, the sequenced repertoires came from samples collected on day 63 after the first injection. In Cohort 1b, 25 to 30 adults aged 18-55 years were enrolled at a single site in Boston, USA, between 29 July and 7 August 2020. As a vaccine, Ad26.COV2.S was a replication-incompetent adenovirus type 26 vector that expressed a prefusion-stabilized SARS-CoV-2 spike protein derived from the original Wuhan strain.

This sample comprised peripheral blood, obtained in a trial of Ad26.COV2.S vaccine versus placebo. This TCR was recovered from a person between 18 and 59 years old who received the Ad26.COV2.S COVID-19 vaccine or a placebo. The receptor chain draws on TRBV5-4 and TRBJ2-3; a tentative D match to TRBD2 spans 6 bases. The CDR3 protein is CASSRMGTSTDTQYF. The nucleotide sequence is given as TGTGCCAGCAGCCGGATGGGGACTAGCACAGATACGCAGTATTTT.